The rows below give T cell receptor beta chains drawn from one sample of a study of blood T cells in healthy people across ages. TCRdb analysed the 5' RACE reads with MiXCR anew, one entry per CDR3 protein. Among 540,000 or so distinct CDR3 sequences listed, 20% to 30% were seen once. These data also formed part of another study, on T cells of mothers and their children.

The sample consisted of blood. The receptors originated from a boy aged 5-17 years in good health. Each CDR3 is given with its conserved first and last residue. A D gene is named only where the DNA matches it firmly. Clone sizes are given selectively: once, few, many, or a class where the clone is expanded.

TRBJ1-2,TRBV9,TRBD1,-,CASSHAMDRGGNYGYTF,TGTGCCAGCTCCCACGCTATGGACAGGGGCGGAAACTATGGCTACACCTTC
TRBJ2-1,TRBV9,-,-,CASSDGGGSADEQFF,TGTGCCAGCAGCGATGGAGGGGGGTCGGCGGATGAGCAGTTCTTC
TRBJ2-1,TRBV30,-,few,CASQGPDNEQFF,TGTGCCTCCCAAGGACCCGACAATGAGCAGTTCTTC
TRBJ2-5,TRBV28,TRBD1,many,CASSLGRGPKQETQYF,TGTGCCAGCAGTTTAGGCAGGGGGCCCAAACAAGAGACCCAGTACTTC
TRBJ2-5,TRBV11-2,-,-,CASSLRGYPQETQYF,TGTGCCAGCAGCCTCCGCGGCTACCCGCAAGAGACCCAGTACTTC
TRBJ2-7,TRBV4-3,-,-,CASSQSRDGSANKQYF,TGCGCCAGCAGCCAATCGAGGGACGGGAGCGCAAACAAGCAGTACTTC
TRBJ1-1,TRBV5-1,-,few,CASSLGHAMNTEAFF,TGCGCCAGCAGCTTGGGACACGCCATGAACACTGAAGCTTTCTTT
TRBJ1-2,TRBV27,-,-,CASSTGPLNYGYTF,TGTGCCAGCAGTACAGGGCCCCTTAACTATGGCTACACCTTC
TRBJ1-1,TRBV4-3,-,-,CASSQGTVSSTLNTEAFF,TGCGCCAGCAGCCAAGGGACGGTTTCTTCTACTTTGAACACTGAAGCTTTCTTT
TRBJ2-1,TRBV2,TRBD1,few,CRETGEAEQFF,TGCCGAGAGACAGGGGAGGCTGAGCAGTTCTTC
TRBJ1-1,TRBV5-5,TRBD1,few,CASSGQTGLGTEAFF,TGTGCCAGCAGCGGGCAGACAGGGTTAGGTACTGAAGCTTTCTTT
TRBJ2-3,TRBV12-3/TRBV12-4,TRBD2,-,CASTSGGTDTEYF,TGTGCCAGTACTAGCGGGGGGACAGATACGGAGTATTTT
TRBJ1-1,TRBV7-9,-,-,CASSEGGTGAFF,TGTGCCAGCAGCGAAGGGGGAACTGGAGCTTTCTTT
TRBJ2-7,TRBV6-5,TRBD2,-,CASSRPTSPYEQYF,TGTGCCAGCAGCCGCCCGACTAGCCCCTACGAGCAGTACTTC
TRBJ2-1,TRBV4-3,-,-,CASSQVGSAQQFF,TGCGCCAGCAGCCAAGTGGGCAGCGCCCAGCAGTTCTTC